This is a list of T cell receptor beta chains from one sample in a study of T cell responses to AZD1222 COVID-19 vaccine. Sequencing used immunoSEQ multiplex PCR; TCRdb keeps in-frame clones, though not all of them. This table has 150,000 or so clones, about 94% appearing once. The sequencing here drew on peripheral blood, taken on day 0 of AZD1222 vaccination. All receptors come from an adult in good health. CDR3s include the opening cysteine and the closing phenylalanine or tryptophan. A D gene is named only where the DNA matches it firmly. Size tells how often a clone was seen (once, few, many) or the class of an expanded clone, and some rows leave it out.

-	-	TRBJ1-4	TRBV19	TGTGCCAGTAGTGGACGGACAGTCGCAACTAATGAAAAACTGTTTTTT	CASSGRTVATNEKLFF
TRBD2	-	TRBJ2-7	TRBV11-2	TGTGCCAGCAGCTTACGCGGACTAGCGGGTATCCCCCCCTACGAGCAGTACTTC	CASSLRGLAGIPPYEQYF
TRBD1	once	TRBJ2-7	TRBV4-3	TGCGCCAGCAGCCAGGGGACAGGTAGTATCTCCGAGCAGTACTTC	CASSQGTGSISEQYF
TRBD2	-	TRBJ2-1	TRBV6-5	TGTGCCAGCAGTTTCGGGACTAGCGGGAGAAATGAGCAGTTCTTC	CASSFGTSGRNEQFF
-	-	TRBJ1-6	TRBV9	TGTGCCAGCAGCCCCGGGGCCTACAATTCACCCCTCCACTTT	CASSPGAYNSPLHF
TRBD2	-	TRBJ2-1	TRBV5-4	TGTGCCAGCAGCCCCGGACTAGCACCTTTCAATGAGCAGTTCTTC	CASSPGLAPFNEQFF
TRBD1	-	TRBJ2-7	TRBV24-1	TGTGCCACCAGTGATTGGACAGGGACCGAGCAGTACTTC	CATSDWTGTEQYF
-	-	TRBJ2-7	TRBV7-2	TGTGCCAGCAGCTTAGGGTGGGACACGGGAGACTTC	CASSLGWDTGDF
-	-	TRBJ1-3	TRBV6-5	TGTGCCAGCATGGATGGGGGCTTGGGAAACACCATATATTTT	CASMDGGLGNTIYF
-	-	TRBJ1-1	TRBV11-2	TGTGCCAGCAGCCGAACGACGGTGGAAGCTTTCTTT	CASSRTTVEAFF
TRBD1	-	TRBJ2-7	TRBV7-9	TGTGCCAGCAGCTTAGTAATAGGACAGGGGTACGAGCAGTACTTC	CASSLVIGQGYEQYF
-	once	TRBJ1-1	TRBV5-1	TGCGCCAGCAGTACGACGAACACTGAAGCTTTCTTT	CASSTTNTEAFF
TRBD1	once	TRBJ1-1	TRBV5-4	TGTGCCAGCAGCTTGGGGGGACAGGGCGGCACTGAAGCTTTCTTT	CASSLGGQGGTEAFF
-	-	TRBJ1-1	TRBV19	TGTGCCAGTAGTATTCAGGGGTCAAACACTGAAGCTTTCTTT	CASSIQGSNTEAFF
-	-	TRBJ1-2	TRBV7-2	TGTGCCAGCACCCTCAGAATAAACTCCAGACGCCCTAACTATGGCTACACCTTC	CASTLRINSRRPNYGYTF
-	-	TRBJ1-2	TRBV25-1	TGTGCCAGCAGTGAATTGACGGGCTATGGCTACACCTTC	CASSELTGYGYTF
-	-	TRBJ1-6	TRBV2	TGTGCCAGCAGAGAGAGGGGGAACCCGAATTCACCCCTCCACTTT	CASRERGNPNSPLHF
TRBD1	-	TRBJ1-2	TRBV10-3	TGTGCCATCCAGGAGGGACAGGGCCTATCCCTTGGCTACACCTTC	CAIQEGQGLSLGYTF
TRBD1	-	TRBJ1-1	TRBV11-1	TGTGCCAGCAGCTCCAGGGGGAAGGGGTCGAACACTGAAGCTTTCTTT	CASSSRGKGSNTEAFF
TRBD1	few	TRBJ2-4	TRBV28	TGTGCCAGCAGTTTTTTCGGACAGGGATTGACGAGGGCCAAAAACATTCAGTACTTC	CASSFFGQGLTRAKNIQYF
-	-	TRBJ2-7	TRBV27	TGTGCCAGCAGTCTCCGGGGTCATCCCTACGAGCAGTACTTC	CASSLRGHPYEQYF
TRBD1	once	TRBJ1-5	TRBV27	TGTGCCAGCAGTGCGCGACAGGGGGCGCGTGGTCAGCCCCAGCATTTT	CASSARQGARGQPQHF
TRBD2	-	TRBJ2-7	TRBV5-4	TGTGCCAGCAGCTTGGGACTAGCGGGAGCGTTGGCCTACGAGCAGTACTTC	CASSLGLAGALAYEQYF
TRBD1	-	TRBJ1-1	TRBV27	TGTGCCAGCGGGGGCGACAGGGTGAACACTGAAGCTTTCTTT	CASGGDRVNTEAFF
TRBD1	-	TRBJ1-5	TRBV5-1	TGCGCCAGCAGCTTGGAGGGACAGGGTCAGCCCCAGCATTTT	CASSLEGQGQPQHF
-	few	TRBJ1-5	TRBV6-5	TGTGCCAGCACCGCAGGACAGTCCAACAATCAGCCCCAGCATTTT	CASTAGQSNNQPQHF
TRBD1	-	TRBJ1-6	TRBV18	TGTGCCAGCTCACCACTAGGGGGCGATTCACCCCTCCACTTT	CASSPLGGDSPLHF
-	-	TRBJ1-1	TRBV27	TGTGCCAGCAGGAACGGACTAAGTGGGACTGAAGCTTTCTTT	CASRNGLSGTEAFF
-	-	TRBJ2-7	TRBV5-5	TGTGCCAGCAGCTGGACTGGACAGATCTCCTACGAGCAGTACTTC	CASSWTGQISYEQYF
-	-	TRBJ1-3	TRBV7-3	TGTGCCAGCAGCTTAGGTGCTGGAAACACCATATATTTT	CASSLGAGNTIYF
-	once	TRBJ1-5	TRBV7-9	TGTGCCAGCAGCTTATTGGATCAGCCCCAGCATTTT	CASSLLDQPQHF
TRBD1	-	TRBJ1-1	TRBV6-4	TGTGCCAGCAGTGACCCAGGACAGGACACTGAAGCTTTCTTT	CASSDPGQDTEAFF
-	-	TRBJ1-1	TRBV20-1	TGCAGACTAGACACTGAAGCTTTCTTT	CRLDTEAFF
TRBD2	-	TRBJ2-5	TRBV11-3	TGTGCCAGCAGCTTTAAAGGGACTAGCGGGAGCCGGTCAGAGACCCAGTACTTC	CASSFKGTSGSRSETQYF
TRBD2	-	TRBJ2-7	TRBV5-1	TGCGCCAGCAGCTTGGAGCTAGCGGGAGTTACCGAGCAGTACTTC	CASSLELAGVTEQYF
-	once	TRBJ1-1	TRBV5-6	TGTGCCAGCAGTCCTACAGGGAATGTGGCTGAAGCTTTCTTT	CASSPTGNVAEAFF